This T cell receptor (beta chain) was documented in a study of cytomegalovirus exposure and HLA in healthy donors. The germline V gene has CDR1 LNHDA and CDR2 SQIVND (reference sequence). The length of the CDR3 is 14 residues. V lost 7 bases, J lost 10 bases, and 19 bases lay in between. For this clone: Antigen specificity is unknown.

Separate from the roughly 700-subject first cohort was the approximately 110-subject validation cohort, to which the donors belonged. Broader study findings: The study designated roughly 150 TCR beta chains cytomegalovirus-associated. Despite most TCR sequences being rare, some public TCRs occurred in many donors. Researchers reported that a few CMV-associated chains were confirmed in vitro as CMV antigen-specific.

Sequenced by immunoSEQ multiplex PCR; TCRdb stores in-frame clones only, minus some. The sample holds some 120,000 clones, 85% to 90% seen once. The clonotype was recovered from a man under 40 in good health and CMV-seronegative. The chain employs TRBV19 and TRBJ1-4; weak D call: TRBD1 (6 bases). Sequencing used PBMCs. CDR3 region: CASIDGTSDGKLFF. CDR3 sequence (DNA): TGTGCCAGTATTGACGGGACATCGGATGGAAAACTGTTTTTT. The variable domain in full, with the rest retrieved from reference TRBV19 and TRBJ1-4, is DGGITQSPKYLFRKEGQNVTLSCEQNLNHDAMYWYRQDPGQGLRLIYYSQIVNDFQKGDIAEGYSVSREKKESFPLTVTSAQKNPTAFYLCASIDGTSDGKLFFGSGTQLSVL.